The source of this T cell receptor beta chain is a study of response to subunit inactivated influenza vaccine. General study results and limits: There was a suggestion from the authors that each seasonal influenza vaccination recruits few new T cells.

This CDR3 region has 17 residues. Per the germline V gene, CDR1 is SGHVS and CDR2 is FNYEAQ. Deletions cut 4 bases from V and 0 bases from J, with 16 bases between. TCRdb ran MiXCR on the RT-PCR reads and lists one entry per CDR3 protein. The sample lists about 480,000 distinct CDR3 sequences; 11% were seen once. This clonotype was recorded at least ten times. The antigen is unknown. The V call is TRBV7-6, the J call TRBJ2-1, with a tentative D call TRBD2 (7 bases). Sequenced material: PBMCs from blood, taken roughly 45 days after vaccination. This TCR was sampled from a man aged 50 or older who received an inactivated influenza vaccine. The DNA for the CDR3 is TGTGCCAGCAGCTCAAGGGGGGGAAGGGGCTCCTACAATGAGCAGTTCTTC. It specifies CASSSRGGRGSYNEQFF.